This T cell receptor beta chain was profiled in a study of blood T cell repertoires in COVID-19. TCRdb keeps only in-frame clones here, not all; method: immunoSEQ multiplex PCR. The sample has fewer than 350,000 clones; about nine tenths are singletons. With V trimmed by 2 bases and J by 0 bases, 11 bases remained unmatched. Germline CDR1 reads LGHNT; CDR2 reads FRNRAP. This CDR3 spans 18 amino acids. Participants were aged about 18 to 100 years from approximately 25 US areas. Shortly before study entry, within 2 weeks, exposed participants had met a COVID-19 case. Sequenced material: PBMCs or T cells enriched from blood (not recorded which). This TCR was sampled from a young woman who had been exposed to COVID-19. The chain recombines TRBV12-5 with TRBJ2-7; 9 positions match TRBD2. The CDR3 loop reads CASGLPTKTSGDSYEQYF. The CDR3 DNA reads as TGTGCTAGTGGTTTGCCGACGAAGACTAGCGGTGACTCCTACGAGCAGTACTTC.